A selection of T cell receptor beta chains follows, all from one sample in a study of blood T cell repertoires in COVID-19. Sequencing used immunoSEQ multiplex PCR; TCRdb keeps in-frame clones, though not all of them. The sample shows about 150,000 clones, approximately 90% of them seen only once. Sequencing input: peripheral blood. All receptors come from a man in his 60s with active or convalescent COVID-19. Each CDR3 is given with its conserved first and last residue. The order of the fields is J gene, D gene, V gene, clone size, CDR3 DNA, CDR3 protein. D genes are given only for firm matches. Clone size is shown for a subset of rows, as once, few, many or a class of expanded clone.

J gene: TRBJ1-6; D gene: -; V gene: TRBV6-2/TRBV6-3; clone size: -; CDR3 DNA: TGTGCCAGCAGTAGACGACAGGACAGCTCCTATAATTCACCCCTCCACTTT; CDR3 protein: CASSRRQDSSYNSPLHF
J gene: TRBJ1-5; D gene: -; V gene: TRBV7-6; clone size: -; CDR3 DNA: TGTGCCAGCAGCTTACGCGGGGAAGGTCAGCCCCAGCATTTT; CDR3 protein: CASSLRGEGQPQHF
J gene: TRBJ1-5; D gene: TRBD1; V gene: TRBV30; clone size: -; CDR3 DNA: TGTGCCTGCGAACCGGGACAGGGCGTTGGTCAGCCCCAGCATTTT; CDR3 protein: CACEPGQGVGQPQHF
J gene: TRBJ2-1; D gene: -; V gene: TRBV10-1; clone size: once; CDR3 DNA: TGCGCCAGCACCAGGGGCAGGCACGATGAGCAGTTCTTC; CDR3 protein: CASTRGRHDEQFF
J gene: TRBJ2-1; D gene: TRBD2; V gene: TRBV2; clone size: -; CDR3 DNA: TGTGCCAGCAGTCCCTCTAGCGGGGGGCCAGGTGAGCAGTTCTTC; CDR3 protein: CASSPSSGGPGEQFF
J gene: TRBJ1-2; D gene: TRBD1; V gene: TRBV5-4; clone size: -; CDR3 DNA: TGTGCCAGCAGCGAGACAGGGGATGGCTACACCTTC; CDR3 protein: CASSETGDGYTF
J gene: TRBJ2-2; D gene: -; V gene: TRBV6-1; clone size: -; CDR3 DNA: TGTGCCAGCAGTGAGGGGGCTTGGCGGACCGGGGAGCTGTTTTTT; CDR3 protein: CASSEGAWRTGELFF
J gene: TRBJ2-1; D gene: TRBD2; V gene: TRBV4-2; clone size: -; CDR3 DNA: TGTGCCAGCAGCCAAGGAGTGGGGCGGGGGGTGGACAATGAGCAGTTCTTC; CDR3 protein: CASSQGVGRGVDNEQFF
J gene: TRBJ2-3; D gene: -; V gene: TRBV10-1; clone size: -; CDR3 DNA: TGCGCCAGCAGGCACCCTAGGAGCACAGGAATTGACACAGATACGCAGTATTTT; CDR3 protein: CASRHPRSTGIDTDTQYF
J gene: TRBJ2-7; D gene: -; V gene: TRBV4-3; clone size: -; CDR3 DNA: TGCGCCAGCAGCCAAGATATGGGAACAGAGGGGCAGTACTTC; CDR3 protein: CASSQDMGTEGQYF
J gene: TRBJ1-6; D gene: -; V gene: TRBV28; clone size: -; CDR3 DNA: TGTGCCAGCAGGCAGAGCGCCTCCTATAATTCACCCCTCCACTTT; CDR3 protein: CASRQSASYNSPLHF
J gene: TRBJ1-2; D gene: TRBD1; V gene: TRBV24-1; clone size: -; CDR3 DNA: TGTGCCACCCACGCAGGGGGGCGCGGGGGCTACACCTTC; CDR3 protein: CATHAGGRGGYTF
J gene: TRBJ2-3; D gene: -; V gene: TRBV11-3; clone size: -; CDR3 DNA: TGTGCCAGCAGCTTAGGCGGAGGGACCACAGATACGCAGTATTTT; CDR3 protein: CASSLGGGTTDTQYF
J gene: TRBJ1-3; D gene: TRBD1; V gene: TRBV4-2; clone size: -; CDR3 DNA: TGTGCCAGCAGCCCGGACAGGGCCTCTGGAAACACCATATATTTT; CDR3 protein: CASSPDRASGNTIYF
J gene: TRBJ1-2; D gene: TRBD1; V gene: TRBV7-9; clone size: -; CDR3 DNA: TGTGCCAGCAGCCCGATGGGACAGGCCTATGGCTACACCTTC; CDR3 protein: CASSPMGQAYGYTF
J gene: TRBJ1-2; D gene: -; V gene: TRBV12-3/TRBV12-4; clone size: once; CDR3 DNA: TGTGCCAGCAGCCTCGGACAGATCTATGGCTACACCTTC; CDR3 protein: CASSLGQIYGYTF
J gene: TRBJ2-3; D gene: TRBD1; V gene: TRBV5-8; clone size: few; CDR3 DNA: TGTGCCAGCAGCATAGGGACAGGCGAAGGCACAGATACGCAGTATTTT; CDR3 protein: CASSIGTGEGTDTQYF
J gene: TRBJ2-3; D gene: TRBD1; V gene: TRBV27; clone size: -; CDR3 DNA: TGTGCCAGCAGTTTATCACGGACAGGGGGCACAGATACGCAGTATTTT; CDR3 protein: CASSLSRTGGTDTQYF
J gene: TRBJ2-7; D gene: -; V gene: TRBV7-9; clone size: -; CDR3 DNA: TGTGCCAGCAGCTTGGGAGAGAGCTCCTACGAGCAGTACTTC; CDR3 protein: CASSLGESSYEQYF
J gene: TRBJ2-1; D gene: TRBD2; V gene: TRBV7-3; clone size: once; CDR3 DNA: TGTGCCAGCAGCTTAACAGGGCTCACTAGCGGGAGGGCCGAGAATGAGCAGTTCTTC; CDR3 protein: CASSLTGLTSGRAENEQFF
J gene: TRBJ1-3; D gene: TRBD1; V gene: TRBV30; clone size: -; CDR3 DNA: TGTGCCTGGAGCAAAGGGGACAGTAACTCTGGAAACACCATATATTTT; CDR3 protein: CAWSKGDSNSGNTIYF
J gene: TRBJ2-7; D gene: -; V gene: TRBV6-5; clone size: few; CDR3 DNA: TGTGCCAGCAGAAAGACAGGGGAGGGCTTCTACGAGCAGTACTTC; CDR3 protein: CASRKTGEGFYEQYF
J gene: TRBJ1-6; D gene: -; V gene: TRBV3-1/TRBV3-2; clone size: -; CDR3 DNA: TGTGCCAGCAGCCTCAGGGAAATTGATTCACCCCTCCACTTT; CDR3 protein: CASSLREIDSPLHF
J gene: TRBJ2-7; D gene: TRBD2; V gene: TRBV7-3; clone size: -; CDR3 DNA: TGTGCCAGCAGCTTATGGGCGCAGGCCCAAGGGGCTAGCGGGGGGCCCTCCTACGAGCAGTACTTC; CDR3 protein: CASSLWAQAQGASGGPSYEQYF
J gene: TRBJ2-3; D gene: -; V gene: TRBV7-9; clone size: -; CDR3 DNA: TGTGCCAGCACTGAGAGCGGGCTTGATACGCAGTATTTT; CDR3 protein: CASTESGLDTQYF
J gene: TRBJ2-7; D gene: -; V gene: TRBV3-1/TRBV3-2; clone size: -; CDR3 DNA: TGTGCCAGCAGCCGGAGTGGTAGATACGAGCAGTACTTC; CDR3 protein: CASSRSGRYEQYF
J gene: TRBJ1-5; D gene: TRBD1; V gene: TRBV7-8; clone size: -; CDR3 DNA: TGTGCCAGCAGCTTAGCGGGACAGGGAAGCAATCAGCCCCAGCATTTT; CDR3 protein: CASSLAGQGSNQPQHF
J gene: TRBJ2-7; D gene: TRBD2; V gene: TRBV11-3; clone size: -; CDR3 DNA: TGTGCCAGCAGCTGGGGTAGCGGGAGCTCCTACGAGCAGTACTTC; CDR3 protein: CASSWGSGSSYEQYF
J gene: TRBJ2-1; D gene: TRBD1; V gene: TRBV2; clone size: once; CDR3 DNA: TGTGCCAGCAGTGGTCAGGGGGCGAATGAGCAGTTCTTC; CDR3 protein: CASSGQGANEQFF
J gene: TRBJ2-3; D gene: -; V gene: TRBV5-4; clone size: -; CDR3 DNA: TGTGCCAGCAGCCCATACGACGGGGATACGCAGTATTTT; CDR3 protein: CASSPYDGDTQYF
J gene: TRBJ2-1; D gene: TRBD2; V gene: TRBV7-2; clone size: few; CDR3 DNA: TGTGCCAGCAGCTTAGGACTAGCCAATGAGCAGTTCTTC; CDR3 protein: CASSLGLANEQFF
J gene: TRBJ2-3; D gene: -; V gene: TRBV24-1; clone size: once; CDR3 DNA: TGTGCCACCAGTGATTTGACAGGCCCTAGTAATTTT; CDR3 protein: CATSDLTGPSNF
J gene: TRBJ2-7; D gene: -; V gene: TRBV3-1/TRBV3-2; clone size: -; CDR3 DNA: TGTGCCAGCAGCCAAATCTCTTACGAGCAGTACTTC; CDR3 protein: CASSQISYEQYF